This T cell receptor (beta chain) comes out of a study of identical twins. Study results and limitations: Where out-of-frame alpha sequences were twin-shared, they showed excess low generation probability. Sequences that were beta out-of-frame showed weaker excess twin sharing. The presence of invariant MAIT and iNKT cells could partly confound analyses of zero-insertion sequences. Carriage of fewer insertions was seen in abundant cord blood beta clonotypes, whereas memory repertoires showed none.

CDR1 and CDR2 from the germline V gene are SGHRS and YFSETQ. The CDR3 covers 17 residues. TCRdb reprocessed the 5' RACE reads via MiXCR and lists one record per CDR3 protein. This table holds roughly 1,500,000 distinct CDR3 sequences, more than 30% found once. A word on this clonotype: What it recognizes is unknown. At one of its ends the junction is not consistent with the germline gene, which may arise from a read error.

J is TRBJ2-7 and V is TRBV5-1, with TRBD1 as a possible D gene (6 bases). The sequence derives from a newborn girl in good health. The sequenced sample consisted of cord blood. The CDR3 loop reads CVSSLGPSTGLSYEQYF. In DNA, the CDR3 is TGCGTCAGCAGCTTGGGTCCCTCCACAGGGCTCTCCTACGAGCAGTACTTC.